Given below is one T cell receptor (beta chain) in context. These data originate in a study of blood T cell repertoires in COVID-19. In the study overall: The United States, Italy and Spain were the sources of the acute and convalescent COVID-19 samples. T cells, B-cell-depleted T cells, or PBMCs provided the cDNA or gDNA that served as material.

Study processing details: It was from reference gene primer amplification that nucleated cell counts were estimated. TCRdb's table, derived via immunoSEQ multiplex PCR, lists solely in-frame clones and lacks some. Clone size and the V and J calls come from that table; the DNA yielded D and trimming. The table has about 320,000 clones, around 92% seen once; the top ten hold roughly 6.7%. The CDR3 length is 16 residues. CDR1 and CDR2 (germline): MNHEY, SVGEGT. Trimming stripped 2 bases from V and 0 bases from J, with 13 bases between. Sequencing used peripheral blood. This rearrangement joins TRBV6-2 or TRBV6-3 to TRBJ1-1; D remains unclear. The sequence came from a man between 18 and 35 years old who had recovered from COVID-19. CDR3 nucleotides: TGTGCCAGCAGTTACACCAACAAGTTCATGAACACTGAAGCTTTCTTT. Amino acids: CASSYTNKFMNTEAFF.